One T cell receptor (beta chain) is described in this entry. The sample originates from a study of shared clonotypes between healthy human individuals. The test was conducted at deep level. Method: immunoSEQ multiplex PCR; TCRdb's copy keeps in-frame clones and lacks some. The sample lists under 2,500,000 clones; about 94% were seen once. Germline loops: CDR1 ENHRY, CDR2 SYGVKD. The length of the CDR3 is 14 residues. V lost 10 bases and J lost 3; bases outside the gene matches: 6. The source is a man aged 18 to 35 in good health. The sequencing sample was made of naive CD4+ T cells sorted from blood. Specified subset: CD45RA+ positively selected. The rearrangement uses TRBV10-3 and TRBJ1-3, with 10 bases matching TRBD1. The CDR3 is CATSGTGVGNTIYF. CDR3 DNA: TGTGCCACCTCCGGGACAGGGGTTGGAAACACCATATATTTT.